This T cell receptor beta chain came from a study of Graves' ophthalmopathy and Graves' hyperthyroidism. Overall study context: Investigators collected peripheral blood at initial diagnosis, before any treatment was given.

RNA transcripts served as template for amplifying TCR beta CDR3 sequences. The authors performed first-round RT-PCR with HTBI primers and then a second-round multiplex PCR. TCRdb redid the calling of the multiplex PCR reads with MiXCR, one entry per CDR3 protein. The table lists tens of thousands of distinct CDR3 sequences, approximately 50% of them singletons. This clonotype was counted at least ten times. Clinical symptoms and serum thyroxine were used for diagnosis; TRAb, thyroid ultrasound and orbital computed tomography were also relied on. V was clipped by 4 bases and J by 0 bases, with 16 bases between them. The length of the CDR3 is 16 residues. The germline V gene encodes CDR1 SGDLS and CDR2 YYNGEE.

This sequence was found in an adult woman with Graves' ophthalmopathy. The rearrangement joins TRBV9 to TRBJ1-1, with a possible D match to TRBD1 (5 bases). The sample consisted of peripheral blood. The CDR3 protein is CASSRGGLGVNTEAFF. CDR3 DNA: TGTGCCAGCAGCCGTGGGGGGTTGGGCGTGAACACTGAAGCTTTCTTT.